Listed below are T cell receptor beta chains from one sample, sequenced in a study of response to subunit inactivated influenza vaccine. TCRdb recomputed calls from the RT-PCR reads with MiXCR, one row per CDR3 protein. The sample has 500,000 to 550,000 distinct CDR3 sequences; 20% to 25% are singletons. Another study also made use of these data, one on T cells expressing NK-cell markers.

The sample consisted of CD4+ T cells sorted from PBMCs, taken less than 13 days after vaccination. The receptor source for this set is a middle-aged man who received an inactivated influenza vaccine. Both conserved end residues are part of each CDR3. Fields, in order: J gene, clone size, V gene, D gene, CDR3 DNA, CDR3 protein. The D gene is left open where the match is weak. Part of the rows lack a size; the others show once, few, many or a class for expanded clones.

J gene: TRBJ2-1; clone size: many; V gene: TRBV12-3/TRBV12-4; D gene: .; CDR3 DNA: TGTGCCAGCACCCCGGACCTACTCTCCTACAATGAGCAGTTCTTC; CDR3 protein: CASTPDLLSYNEQFF
J gene: TRBJ2-7; clone size: .; V gene: TRBV6-2/TRBV6-3; D gene: TRBD2; CDR3 DNA: TGTGCCAGCCGTTCCGGGACTAGCGGGGGTGACGAGCAGTACTTC; CDR3 protein: CASRSGTSGGDEQYF
J gene: TRBJ1-1; clone size: few; V gene: TRBV5-6; D gene: .; CDR3 DNA: TGTGCCAGCAGCGTCGACTGGACTAACACTGAAGCTTTCTTT; CDR3 protein: CASSVDWTNTEAFF
J gene: TRBJ1-5; clone size: .; V gene: TRBV29-1; D gene: TRBD1; CDR3 DNA: TGCAGCGTTGGGCTTGGGACAGGATATCAGCCCCAGCATTTT; CDR3 protein: CSVGLGTGYQPQHF
J gene: TRBJ1-1; clone size: .; V gene: TRBV5-5; D gene: TRBD1; CDR3 DNA: TGTGCCAGCAGCCAACAGGGGAGACGGACTGAAGCTTTCTTT; CDR3 protein: CASSQQGRRTEAFF
J gene: TRBJ1-5; clone size: many; V gene: TRBV29-1; D gene: TRBD1; CDR3 DNA: TGCAGCGTGCCAGGGGGCCATCAGCCCCAGCATTTT; CDR3 protein: CSVPGGHQPQHF
J gene: TRBJ2-3; clone size: .; V gene: TRBV10-3; D gene: TRBD1; CDR3 DNA: TGTGCCACCCGGGACAGGGTTTTAGATACGCAGTATTTT; CDR3 protein: CATRDRVLDTQYF
J gene: TRBJ1-2; clone size: .; V gene: TRBV28; D gene: .; CDR3 DNA: TGTGCCAGCCGGAGGGATGGTATCTATGGCTACACCTTC; CDR3 protein: CASRRDGIYGYTF
J gene: TRBJ2-7; clone size: .; V gene: TRBV2; D gene: .; CDR3 DNA: TGTGCCAGCAGTGAATGGGGGAAGGATGGCGAGCAGTACTTC; CDR3 protein: CASSEWGKDGEQYF
J gene: TRBJ2-1; clone size: few; V gene: TRBV7-9; D gene: .; CDR3 DNA: TGTGCCAGCAGCCTCACAGGGTCTAGAAACAATGAGCAGTTCTTC; CDR3 protein: CASSLTGSRNNEQFF
J gene: TRBJ2-1; clone size: .; V gene: TRBV4-2; D gene: TRBD2; CDR3 DNA: TGTGCCAGCAGCCAAGATTGGGTAGCGGGAGTTGCCAGCTCCTACAATGAGCAGTTCTTC; CDR3 protein: CASSQDWVAGVASSYNEQFF
J gene: TRBJ1-5; clone size: few; V gene: TRBV7-9; D gene: .; CDR3 DNA: TGTGCCAGCAGCAAGAGGGGGGATCAGCCCCAGCATTTT; CDR3 protein: CASSKRGDQPQHF
J gene: TRBJ1-2; clone size: .; V gene: TRBV4-2; D gene: .; CDR3 DNA: TGTGCCAGCAGCCAGGATTACTCACAGGGAATCTATGGCTACACCTTC; CDR3 protein: CASSQDYSQGIYGYTF
J gene: TRBJ1-2; clone size: .; V gene: TRBV4-3; D gene: .; CDR3 DNA: TGCGCCAGCAGCCAAGATGGAGGGGATGGCGGCTACACCTTC; CDR3 protein: CASSQDGGDGGYTF
J gene: TRBJ2-1; clone size: many; V gene: TRBV5-1; D gene: TRBD2; CDR3 DNA: TGCGCCAGCAGCTGGAGTACTAGCGGGAGGGGAGGTGAGCAGTTCTTC; CDR3 protein: CASSWSTSGRGGEQFF
J gene: TRBJ2-3; clone size: .; V gene: TRBV5-1; D gene: .; CDR3 DNA: TGCGCCAGCAGCTTGGAAGGCCAGCGAGGGAGAGGGGATACGCAGTATTTT; CDR3 protein: CASSLEGQRGRGDTQYF
J gene: TRBJ2-5; clone size: many; V gene: TRBV6-5; D gene: .; CDR3 DNA: TGTGCCAGCAGTTACGGTGATGGAGGGGAGACCCAGTACTTC; CDR3 protein: CASSYGDGGETQYF
J gene: TRBJ1-6; clone size: .; V gene: TRBV3-1; D gene: TRBD1; CDR3 DNA: TGTGCCAGCAGCGTAGGGACAGAGAATTCACCCCTCCACTTT; CDR3 protein: CASSVGTENSPLHF
J gene: TRBJ2-7; clone size: .; V gene: TRBV6-2/TRBV6-3; D gene: .; CDR3 DNA: TGTGCCAGCAGTTACTTTCTCTCCTACGAGCAGTACTTC; CDR3 protein: CASSYFLSYEQYF
J gene: TRBJ2-1; clone size: .; V gene: TRBV10-3; D gene: TRBD1; CDR3 DNA: TGTGCCATCAGTGAAGTGCAGGGGGTGATTGAGCAGTTCTTC; CDR3 protein: CAISEVQGVIEQFF
J gene: TRBJ2-3; clone size: .; V gene: TRBV4-2; D gene: .; CDR3 DNA: TGTGCCAGCAGCCAATTTCCCCTCGGGGGCACAGATACGCAGTATTTT; CDR3 protein: CASSQFPLGGTDTQYF
J gene: TRBJ2-3; clone size: few; V gene: TRBV6-5; D gene: .; CDR3 DNA: TGTGCCAGCAGTTCCGTGATAATAGGTGGCACAGATACGCAGTATTTT; CDR3 protein: CASSSVIIGGTDTQYF
J gene: TRBJ1-2; clone size: few; V gene: TRBV12-3/TRBV12-4; D gene: TRBD1; CDR3 DNA: TGTGCCAGCAACAGGGGTGTAAACTATGGCTACACCTTC; CDR3 protein: CASNRGVNYGYTF
J gene: TRBJ2-3; clone size: .; V gene: TRBV28; D gene: .; CDR3 DNA: TGTGCCAGCAGTTCCCCGGCGGCGGGGAGCACAGATACGCAGTATTTT; CDR3 protein: CASSSPAAGSTDTQYF
J gene: TRBJ2-5; clone size: few; V gene: TRBV6-2/TRBV6-3; D gene: TRBD2; CDR3 DNA: TGTGCCAGCCAAGGCGGGGGGCGTAGCCGAGAGACCCAGTACTTC; CDR3 protein: CASQGGGRSRETQYF
J gene: TRBJ1-1; clone size: .; V gene: TRBV6-2/TRBV6-3; D gene: TRBD1; CDR3 DNA: TGTGCCAGCAGTTTTTCAGCAGGGGGCCTGAACACTGAAGCTTTCTTT; CDR3 protein: CASSFSAGGLNTEAFF
J gene: TRBJ1-6; clone size: .; V gene: TRBV4-3; D gene: .; CDR3 DNA: TGCGCCAGCAGCCAAGGGCACACTAATTCACCCCTCCACTTT; CDR3 protein: CASSQGHTNSPLHF
J gene: TRBJ1-6; clone size: few; V gene: TRBV12-3/TRBV12-4; D gene: .; CDR3 DNA: TGTGCCAGCAGCCTGACAGGCAGATCACCCCTCCACTTT; CDR3 protein: CASSLTGRSPLHF
J gene: TRBJ2-3; clone size: .; V gene: TRBV10-3; D gene: TRBD2; CDR3 DNA: TGTGCCACCCTAGCGGGAGTTGACACAGATACGCAGTATTTT; CDR3 protein: CATLAGVDTDTQYF
J gene: TRBJ2-7; clone size: .; V gene: TRBV5-6; D gene: TRBD1; CDR3 DNA: TGTGCCAGCAGCTTACATGGACAGGTTTATTACGAGCAGTACTTC; CDR3 protein: CASSLHGQVYYEQYF
J gene: TRBJ1-5; clone size: .; V gene: TRBV6-2/TRBV6-3; D gene: .; CDR3 DNA: TGTGCCAGCACCGACTCAAGGAAACAGCCCCAGCATTTT; CDR3 protein: CASTDSRKQPQHF
J gene: TRBJ2-1; clone size: .; V gene: TRBV5-1; D gene: .; CDR3 DNA: TGCGCCAGCAGCCAAGGGAGTTTCCAAGGGGGCAATGAGCAGTTCTTC; CDR3 protein: CASSQGSFQGGNEQFF
J gene: TRBJ2-5; clone size: .; V gene: TRBV24-1; D gene: .; CDR3 DNA: TGTGCCACCAGTGATAGGCTGGGTGGTTCCGCACAAGAGACCCAGTACTTC; CDR3 protein: CATSDRLGGSAQETQYF
J gene: TRBJ2-6; clone size: .; V gene: TRBV6-1; D gene: .; CDR3 DNA: TGTGCCGAAAGTGGGGGAAACTCTGGGGCCAACGTCCTGACTTTC; CDR3 protein: CAESGGNSGANVLTF
J gene: TRBJ1-6; clone size: .; V gene: TRBV7-9; D gene: .; CDR3 DNA: TGTGCCACCCCCCAGGCGGGGGTCTCTTCACCCCTCCACTTT; CDR3 protein: CATPQAGVSSPLHF
J gene: TRBJ2-3; clone size: few; V gene: TRBV24-1; D gene: .; CDR3 DNA: TGTGCCACCAGTGATTGGAGCAGGGGGCGCGGGGGAGATACGCAGTATTTT; CDR3 protein: CATSDWSRGRGGDTQYF
J gene: TRBJ2-7; clone size: .; V gene: TRBV7-9; D gene: TRBD1; CDR3 DNA: TGTGCCAGCAGCCGAACGGGACAGAACTACGAGCAGTACTTC; CDR3 protein: CASSRTGQNYEQYF
J gene: TRBJ2-1; clone size: .; V gene: TRBV3-1; D gene: TRBD2; CDR3 DNA: TGTGCCAGCAGCTGGGGGGGAAGGCGAAATGAGCAGTTCTTC; CDR3 protein: CASSWGGRRNEQFF
J gene: TRBJ2-2; clone size: .; V gene: TRBV20-1; D gene: .; CDR3 DNA: TGCAGTGCCAGAGCGGCTAGGGGTACCGGGGAGCTGTTTTTT; CDR3 protein: CSARAARGTGELFF
J gene: TRBJ1-4; clone size: few; V gene: TRBV5-6; D gene: TRBD1; CDR3 DNA: TGTGCCAGCAGCCGGGGGGTAGGGGGCGGCGAAAAACTGTTTTTT; CDR3 protein: CASSRGVGGGEKLFF
J gene: TRBJ2-1; clone size: many; V gene: TRBV12-3/TRBV12-4; D gene: TRBD2; CDR3 DNA: TGTGCCAGCAGACTAGCGGGAGGGAGGAATGAGCAGTTCTTC; CDR3 protein: CASRLAGGRNEQFF
J gene: TRBJ2-1; clone size: .; V gene: TRBV27; D gene: TRBD2; CDR3 DNA: TGTGCCAGCAGTCAGATCGGGGGGGAAAATGAGCAGTTCTTC; CDR3 protein: CASSQIGGENEQFF
J gene: TRBJ2-3; clone size: .; V gene: TRBV9; D gene: TRBD2; CDR3 DNA: TGTGCCAGCAGGCAGACGAGTAGCGGGACGTCCACAGATACGCAGTATTTT; CDR3 protein: CASRQTSSGTSTDTQYF
J gene: TRBJ2-1; clone size: few; V gene: TRBV29-1; D gene: .; CDR3 DNA: TGCAGCGTTGAAGATCCTGGGGAGCAGTTCTTC; CDR3 protein: CSVEDPGEQFF
J gene: TRBJ1-4; clone size: .; V gene: TRBV20-1; D gene: TRBD1; CDR3 DNA: TGCAGTGCTAGAATACAGGGGAGCGAAAAACTGTTTTTT; CDR3 protein: CSARIQGSEKLFF
J gene: TRBJ2-2; clone size: .; V gene: TRBV7-2; D gene: .; CDR3 DNA: TGTGCCAGCAGCCTAGCCTGGGATGGGGCCGGGGAGCTGTTTTTT; CDR3 protein: CASSLAWDGAGELFF
J gene: TRBJ1-1; clone size: many; V gene: TRBV20-1; D gene: TRBD1; CDR3 DNA: TGCAGTGCTAGGACAGGGCAGTACACTGAAGCTTTCTTT; CDR3 protein: CSARTGQYTEAFF
J gene: TRBJ2-1; clone size: .; V gene: TRBV11-1; D gene: TRBD2; CDR3 DNA: TGTGCCAGCAGCCGGGGACTAGGGGCCAATGAGCAGTTCTTC; CDR3 protein: CASSRGLGANEQFF